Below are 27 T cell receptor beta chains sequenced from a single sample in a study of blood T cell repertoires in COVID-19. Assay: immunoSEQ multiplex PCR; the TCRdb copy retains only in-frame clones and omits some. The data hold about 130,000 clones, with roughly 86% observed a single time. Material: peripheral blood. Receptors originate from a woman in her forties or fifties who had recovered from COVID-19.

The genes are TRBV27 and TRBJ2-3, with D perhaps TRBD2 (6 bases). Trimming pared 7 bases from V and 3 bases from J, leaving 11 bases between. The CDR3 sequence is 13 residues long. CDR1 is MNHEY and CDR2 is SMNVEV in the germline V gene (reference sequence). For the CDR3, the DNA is TGTGCCAGCAAATTAGCGGTTACAGATACGCAGTATTTT. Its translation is CASKLAVTDTQYF.

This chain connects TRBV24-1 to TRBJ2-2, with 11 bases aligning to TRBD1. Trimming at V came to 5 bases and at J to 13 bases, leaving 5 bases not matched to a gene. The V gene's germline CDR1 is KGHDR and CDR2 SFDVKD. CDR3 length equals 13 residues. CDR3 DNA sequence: TGTGCCACCAGTGCCCCGGACAGGGGGCGGCTGTTTTTT. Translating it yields CATSAPDRGRLFF.

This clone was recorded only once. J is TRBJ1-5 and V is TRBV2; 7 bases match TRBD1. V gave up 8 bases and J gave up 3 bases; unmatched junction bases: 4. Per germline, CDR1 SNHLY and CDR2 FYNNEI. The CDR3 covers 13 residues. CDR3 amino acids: CASGRGSNQPQHF. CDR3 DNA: TGTGCCAGCGGCAGGGGGTCCAATCAGCCCCAGCATTTT.

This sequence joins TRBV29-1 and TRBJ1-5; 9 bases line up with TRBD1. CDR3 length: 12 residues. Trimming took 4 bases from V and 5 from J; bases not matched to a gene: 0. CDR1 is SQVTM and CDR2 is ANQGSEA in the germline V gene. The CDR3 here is CSVGQGDQPQHF. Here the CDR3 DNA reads TGCAGCGTTGGACAGGGGGATCAGCCCCAGCATTTT. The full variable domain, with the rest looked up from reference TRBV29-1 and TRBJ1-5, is SAVISQKPSRDICQRGTSLTIQCQVDSQVTMMFWYRQQPGQSLTLIATANQGSEATYESGFVIDKFPISRPNLTFSTLTVSNMSPEDSSIYLCSVGQGDQPQHFGDGTRLSIL.

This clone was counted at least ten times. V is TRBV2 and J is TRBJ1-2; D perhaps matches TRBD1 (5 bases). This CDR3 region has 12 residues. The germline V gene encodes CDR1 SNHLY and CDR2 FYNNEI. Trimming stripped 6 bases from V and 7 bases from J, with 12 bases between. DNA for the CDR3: TGTGCCAGCAGCTGGGAAGGGGCTGGCTACACCTTC. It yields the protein CASSWEGAGYTF.

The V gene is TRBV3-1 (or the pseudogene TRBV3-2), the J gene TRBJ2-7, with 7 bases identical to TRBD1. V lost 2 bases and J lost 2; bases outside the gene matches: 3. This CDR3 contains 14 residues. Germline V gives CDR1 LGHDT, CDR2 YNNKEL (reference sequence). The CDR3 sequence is CASSQQGQAYEQYF. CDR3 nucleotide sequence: TGTGCCAGCAGCCAACAAGGACAGGCCTACGAGCAGTACTTC.

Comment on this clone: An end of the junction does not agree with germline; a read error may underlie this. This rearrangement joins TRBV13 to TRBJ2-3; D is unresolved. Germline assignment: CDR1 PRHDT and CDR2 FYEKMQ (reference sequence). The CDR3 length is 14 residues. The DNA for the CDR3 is TGTGCCAGCAGCCTAGGGCGGTACACAGATACGCAGTATTTT. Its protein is CASSLGRYTDTQYF. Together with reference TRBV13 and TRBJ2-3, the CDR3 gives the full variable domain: AAGVIQSPRHLIKEKRETATLKCYPIPRHDTVYWYQQGPGQDPQFLISFYEKMQSDKGSIPDRFSAQQFSDYHSELNMSSLELGDSALYFCASSLGRYTDTQYFGPGTRLTVL.

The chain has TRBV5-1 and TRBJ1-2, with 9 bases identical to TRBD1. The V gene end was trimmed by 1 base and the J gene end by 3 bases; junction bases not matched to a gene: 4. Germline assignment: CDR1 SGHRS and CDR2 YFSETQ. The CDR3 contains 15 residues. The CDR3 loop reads CASSLSTGGDYGYTF. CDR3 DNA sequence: TGCGCCAGCAGCTTGAGCACAGGGGGCGACTATGGCTACACCTTC.

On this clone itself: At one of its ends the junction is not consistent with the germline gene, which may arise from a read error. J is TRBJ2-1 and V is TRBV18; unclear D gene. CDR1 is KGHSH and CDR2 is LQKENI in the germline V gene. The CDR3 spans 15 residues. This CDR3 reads CASYPSMGSNNEQFF. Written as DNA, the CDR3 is TGTGCCAGCTACCCGTCTATGGGCTCCAACAATGAGCAGTTCTTC.

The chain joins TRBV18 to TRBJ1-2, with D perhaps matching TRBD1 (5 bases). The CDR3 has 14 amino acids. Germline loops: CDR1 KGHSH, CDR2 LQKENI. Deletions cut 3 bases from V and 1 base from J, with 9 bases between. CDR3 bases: TGTGCCAGCTCACCTACCGGGGGTAACTATGGCTACACCTTC. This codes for CASSPTGGNYGYTF.

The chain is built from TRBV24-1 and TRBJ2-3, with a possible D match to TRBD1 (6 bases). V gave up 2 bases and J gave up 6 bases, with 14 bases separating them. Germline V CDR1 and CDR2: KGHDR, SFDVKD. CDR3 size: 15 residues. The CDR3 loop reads CATSDSYRELDTQYF. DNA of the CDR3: TGTGCCACCAGTGATTCGTACAGGGAGTTGGATACGCAGTATTTT.

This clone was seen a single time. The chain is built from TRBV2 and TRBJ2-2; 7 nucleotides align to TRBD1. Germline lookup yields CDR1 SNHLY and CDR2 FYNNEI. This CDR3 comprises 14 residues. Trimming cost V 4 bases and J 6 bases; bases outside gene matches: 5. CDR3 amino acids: CASSGQGWSGELFF. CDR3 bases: TGTGCCAGCAGTGGACAGGGTTGGTCCGGGGAGCTGTTTTTT.

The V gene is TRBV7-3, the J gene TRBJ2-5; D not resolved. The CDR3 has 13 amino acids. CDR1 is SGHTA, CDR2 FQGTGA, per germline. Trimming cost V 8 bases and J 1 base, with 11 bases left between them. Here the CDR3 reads CASSRRSQETQYF. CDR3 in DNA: TGTGCCAGCTCCAGGCGCAGCCAAGAGACCCAGTACTTC.

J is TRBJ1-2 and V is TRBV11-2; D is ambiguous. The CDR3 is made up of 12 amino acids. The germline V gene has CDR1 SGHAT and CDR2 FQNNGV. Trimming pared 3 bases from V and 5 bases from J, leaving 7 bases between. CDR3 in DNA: TGTGCCAGCAGCTTGCGGGTTTATGGCTACACCTTC. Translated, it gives CASSLRVYGYTF. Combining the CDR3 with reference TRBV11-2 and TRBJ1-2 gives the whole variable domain EAGVAQSPRYKIIEKRQSVAFWCNPISGHATLYWYQQILGQGPKLLIQFQNNGVVDDSQLPKDRFSAERLKGVDSTLKIQPAKLEDSAVYLCASSLRVYGYTFGSGTRLTVV.

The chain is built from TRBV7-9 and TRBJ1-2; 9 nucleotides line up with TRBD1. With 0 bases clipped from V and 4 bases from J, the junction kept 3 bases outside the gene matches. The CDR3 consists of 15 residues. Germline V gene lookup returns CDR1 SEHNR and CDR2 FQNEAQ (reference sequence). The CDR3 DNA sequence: TGTGCCAGCAGCTTAGCCGAGACAGGGGGCTATGGCTACACCTTC. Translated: CASSLAETGGYGYTF.

CDR3 coding DNA: TGTGCCAGCAGCCAAAACAGGGGAGCCTACGAGCAGTACTTC. It translates to CASSQNRGAYEQYF. The V and J genes are TRBV7-8 and TRBJ2-7, with 7 bases that match TRBD1. The CDR3 totals 14 residues. Germline V gene lookup returns CDR1 SGHVS and CDR2 FQNEAQ. V trimming: 5 bases; J trimming: 2 bases; junction bases outside the gene matches: 6.

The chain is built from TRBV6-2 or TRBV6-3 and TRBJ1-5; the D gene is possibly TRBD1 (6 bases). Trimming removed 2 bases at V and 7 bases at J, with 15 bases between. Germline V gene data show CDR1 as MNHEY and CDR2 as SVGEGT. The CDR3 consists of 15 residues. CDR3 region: CASSYVGGGGQPQHF. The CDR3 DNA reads TGTGCCAGCAGTTACGTCGGAGGGGGAGGGCAGCCCCAGCATTTT.

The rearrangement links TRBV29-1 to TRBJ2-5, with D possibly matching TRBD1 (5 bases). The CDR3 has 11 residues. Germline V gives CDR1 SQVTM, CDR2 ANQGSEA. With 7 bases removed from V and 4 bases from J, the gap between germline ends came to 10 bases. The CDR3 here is CSGRTPETQYF. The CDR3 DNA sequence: TGCAGCGGCCGGACACCAGAGACCCAGTACTTC.

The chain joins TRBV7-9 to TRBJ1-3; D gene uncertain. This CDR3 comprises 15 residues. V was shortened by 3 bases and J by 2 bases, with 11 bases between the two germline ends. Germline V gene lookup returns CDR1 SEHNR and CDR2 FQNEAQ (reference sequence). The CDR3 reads CASSFVRQTGNTIYF. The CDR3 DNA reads TGTGCCAGCAGCTTTGTTCGCCAGACTGGAAACACCATATATTTT.

CDR3: CASSAWLTGSAAEAFF. The CDR3 DNA follows: TGTGCCAGCAGTGCTTGGCTTACAGGGTCGGCGGCTGAAGCTTTCTTT. The V call is TRBV9, the J call TRBJ1-1; possibly TRBD1 for D (6 bases). The ends were cut back, 5 bases at V and 6 bases at J, with 23 bases in the middle. Germline-derived CDR1 and CDR2 are SGDLS and YYNGEE. There are 16 residues in the CDR3.

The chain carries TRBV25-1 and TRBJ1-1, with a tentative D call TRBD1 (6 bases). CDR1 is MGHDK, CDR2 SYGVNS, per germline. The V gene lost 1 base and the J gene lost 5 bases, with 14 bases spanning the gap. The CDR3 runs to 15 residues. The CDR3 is CASSELGAGGTEAFF. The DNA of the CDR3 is TGTGCCAGCAGTGAATTGGGGGCCGGCGGGACTGAAGCTTTCTTT.

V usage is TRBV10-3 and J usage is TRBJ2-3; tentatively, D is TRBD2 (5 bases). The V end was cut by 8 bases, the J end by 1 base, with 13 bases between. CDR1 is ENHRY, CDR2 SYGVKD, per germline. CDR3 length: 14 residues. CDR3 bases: TGTGCCATCTCCCCGGGGATAGGCACAGATACGCAGTATTTT. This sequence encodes CAISPGIGTDTQYF.

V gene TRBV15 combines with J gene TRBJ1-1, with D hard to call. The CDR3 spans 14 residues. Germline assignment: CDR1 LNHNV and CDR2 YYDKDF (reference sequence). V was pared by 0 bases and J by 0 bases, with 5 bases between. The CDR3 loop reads CATSRDRLNTEAFF. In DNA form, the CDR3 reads TGTGCCACCAGCAGAGATCGGTTGAACACTGAAGCTTTCTTT. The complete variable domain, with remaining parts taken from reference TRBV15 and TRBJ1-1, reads DAMVIQNPRYQVTQFGKPVTLSCSQTLNHNVMYWYQQKSSQAPKLLFHYYDKDFNNEADTPDNFQSRRPNTSFCFLDIRSPGLGDTAMYLCATSRDRLNTEAFFGQGTRLTVV.

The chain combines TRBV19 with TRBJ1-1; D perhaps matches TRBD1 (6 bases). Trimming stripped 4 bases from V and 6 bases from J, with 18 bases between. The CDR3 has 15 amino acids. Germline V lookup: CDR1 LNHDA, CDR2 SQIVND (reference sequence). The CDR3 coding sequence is TGTGCCAGTAGTAGTTCGGGGGCGGGAGTCCCTGAAGCTTTCTTT. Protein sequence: CASSSSGAGVPEAFF. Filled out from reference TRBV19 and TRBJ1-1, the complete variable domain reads DGGITQSPKYLFRKEGQNVTLSCEQNLNHDAMYWYRQDPGQGLRLIYYSQIVNDFQKGDIAEGYSVSREKKESFPLTVTSAQKNPTAFYLCASSSSGAGVPEAFFGQGTRLTVV.

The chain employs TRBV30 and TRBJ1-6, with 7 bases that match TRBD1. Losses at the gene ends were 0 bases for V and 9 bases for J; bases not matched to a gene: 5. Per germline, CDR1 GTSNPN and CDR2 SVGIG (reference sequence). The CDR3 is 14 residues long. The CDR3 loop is CAWSVEGAGSPLHF. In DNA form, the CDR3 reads TGTGCCTGGAGTGTAGAGGGGGCAGGTTCACCCCTCCACTTT.

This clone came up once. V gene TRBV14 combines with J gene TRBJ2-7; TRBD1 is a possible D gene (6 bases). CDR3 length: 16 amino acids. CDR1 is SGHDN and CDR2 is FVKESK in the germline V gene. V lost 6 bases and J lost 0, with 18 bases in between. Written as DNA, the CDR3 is TGTGCCAGCAGTCGTGGGCCGGGACAAGGCTCCTACGAGCAGTACTTC. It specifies CASSRGPGQGSYEQYF.

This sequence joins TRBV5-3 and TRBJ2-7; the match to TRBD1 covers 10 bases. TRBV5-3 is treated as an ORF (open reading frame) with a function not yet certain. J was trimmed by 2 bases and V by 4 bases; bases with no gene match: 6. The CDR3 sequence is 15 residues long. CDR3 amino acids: CARSLRTGGTYEQYF. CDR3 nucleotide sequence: TGTGCCAGAAGCCTCCGGACAGGGGGTACCTACGAGCAGTACTTC.